A selection of T cell receptor beta chains follows, all from one sample in a study of T cell responses to AZD1222 COVID-19 vaccine. The data were produced by immunoSEQ multiplex PCR, yet TCRdb's version contains in-frame clones alone and is incomplete. Among fewer than 150,000 clones listed, roughly 91% were seen once. Material: peripheral blood, obtained 28 days after the second AZD1222 dose. The receptors originated from an adult who received the AZD1222 COVID-19 vaccine. Both conserved end residues are part of each CDR3. The D gene is left open where the match is weak. Expanded clones are given a class, and other clones once, few, many or no size at all.

>-|TRBJ1-1|TRBV28|-
TGTGCCAGCAGTTTCGGGAACACTGAAGCTTTCTTT
CASSFGNTEAFF
>-|TRBJ2-5|TRBV5-4|-
TGTGCCAGCAGCTTGGGAGGGACCGGGGCCGGCGAGACCCAGTACTTC
CASSLGGTGAGETQYF
>-|TRBJ1-2|TRBV6-5|-
TGTGCCAGCAGTTACTCGAGTGGGAGCTATGGCTACACCTTC
CASSYSSGSYGYTF
>TRBD1|TRBJ1-3|TRBV29-1|-
TGCAGCGTCTCCAGGGGGACTGGAAACACCATATATTTT
CSVSRGTGNTIYF
>-|TRBJ1-1|TRBV25-1|-
TGTGCCAGCAGGGGGAGGGGAGGAATTGAAGCTTTCTTT
CASRGRGGIEAFF
>TRBD1|TRBJ1-1|TRBV3-1/TRBV3-2|-
TGTGCCAGCAGCCAGGGGACAGGTGAAGCTTTCTTT
CASSQGTGEAFF
>-|TRBJ2-4|TRBV7-3|-
TGTGCCAGCAGCTTAGCCGTGGGGGGCCTAGGAAACATTCAGTACTTC
CASSLAVGGLGNIQYF
>TRBD2|TRBJ2-3|TRBV5-4|-
TGTGCCAGCAGTAAAACTAGCGGGGGGGCTACAGATACGCAGTATTTT
CASSKTSGGATDTQYF
>-|TRBJ1-2|TRBV7-9|-
TGTGCCAGCAGCTTAGAGACAGCACCCTATGGCTACACCTTC
CASSLETAPYGYTF
>-|TRBJ2-7|TRBV7-2|once
TGTGCCAGCAGCTTAGATTTTCCGGGGCCCTACGAGCAGTACTTC
CASSLDFPGPYEQYF
>-|TRBJ2-2|TRBV11-3|-
TGTGCCAGCACCTCCCGGCCGGCAGGGTCGACCGGGGAGCTGTTTTTT
CASTSRPAGSTGELFF
>-|TRBJ1-2|TRBV6-5|-
TGTGCCAGCAGCCGGCAGGGGTCTTATGGCTACACCTTC
CASSRQGSYGYTF
>-|TRBJ2-3|TRBV28|-
TGTGCCAGCTCTAGCGCAGATACGCAGTATTTT
CASSSADTQYF
>-|TRBJ1-1|TRBV3-1/TRBV3-2|once
TGTGCCAGCAGCCAAGAATCCTTCGGTGAAGCTTTCTTT
CASSQESFGEAFF
>TRBD2|TRBJ2-3|TRBV5-4|-
TGTGCCAGCAGCCTCGCCGGGACTAGCTACACAGATACGCAGTATTTT
CASSLAGTSYTDTQYF
>-|TRBJ1-5|TRBV6-1|-
TGTGCCAGCAGTGAACAGGGGCCTGCCAATCAGCCCCAGCATTTT
CASSEQGPANQPQHF
>-|TRBJ2-1|TRBV9|-
TGTGCCAGCAGCCTATTTAGCGGCCCAGGGACCTACAATGAGCAGTTCTTC
CASSLFSGPGTYNEQFF
>-|TRBJ1-1|TRBV5-8|-
TGTGCCAGCAGCTTGGATACAGGCGGGCGGAACACTGAAGCTTTCTTT
CASSLDTGGRNTEAFF
>TRBD1|TRBJ2-7|TRBV6-2/TRBV6-3|-
TGTGCCAGCAGTTTGGGACAGAACTACGAGCAGTACTTC
CASSLGQNYEQYF
>TRBD1|TRBJ1-4|TRBV5-1|-
TGCGCCAGCAGCTTGGGACAGGGTGCAGAAAAACTGTTTTTT
CASSLGQGAEKLFF
>-|TRBJ2-2|TRBV6-2/TRBV6-3|-
TGTGCCAGCAGTTACTCACAGGCGAACACCGGGGAGCTGTTTTTT
CASSYSQANTGELFF
>TRBD2|TRBJ2-3|TRBV6-4|-
TGTGCCAGCAGTGGGACTAGCGGGGGAGGTGCAGATACGCAGTATTTT
CASSGTSGGGADTQYF
>-|TRBJ2-1|TRBV6-4|-
TGTGCCAGCAGTGAACCGGGGGCCCCCTACAATGAGCAGTTCTTC
CASSEPGAPYNEQFF